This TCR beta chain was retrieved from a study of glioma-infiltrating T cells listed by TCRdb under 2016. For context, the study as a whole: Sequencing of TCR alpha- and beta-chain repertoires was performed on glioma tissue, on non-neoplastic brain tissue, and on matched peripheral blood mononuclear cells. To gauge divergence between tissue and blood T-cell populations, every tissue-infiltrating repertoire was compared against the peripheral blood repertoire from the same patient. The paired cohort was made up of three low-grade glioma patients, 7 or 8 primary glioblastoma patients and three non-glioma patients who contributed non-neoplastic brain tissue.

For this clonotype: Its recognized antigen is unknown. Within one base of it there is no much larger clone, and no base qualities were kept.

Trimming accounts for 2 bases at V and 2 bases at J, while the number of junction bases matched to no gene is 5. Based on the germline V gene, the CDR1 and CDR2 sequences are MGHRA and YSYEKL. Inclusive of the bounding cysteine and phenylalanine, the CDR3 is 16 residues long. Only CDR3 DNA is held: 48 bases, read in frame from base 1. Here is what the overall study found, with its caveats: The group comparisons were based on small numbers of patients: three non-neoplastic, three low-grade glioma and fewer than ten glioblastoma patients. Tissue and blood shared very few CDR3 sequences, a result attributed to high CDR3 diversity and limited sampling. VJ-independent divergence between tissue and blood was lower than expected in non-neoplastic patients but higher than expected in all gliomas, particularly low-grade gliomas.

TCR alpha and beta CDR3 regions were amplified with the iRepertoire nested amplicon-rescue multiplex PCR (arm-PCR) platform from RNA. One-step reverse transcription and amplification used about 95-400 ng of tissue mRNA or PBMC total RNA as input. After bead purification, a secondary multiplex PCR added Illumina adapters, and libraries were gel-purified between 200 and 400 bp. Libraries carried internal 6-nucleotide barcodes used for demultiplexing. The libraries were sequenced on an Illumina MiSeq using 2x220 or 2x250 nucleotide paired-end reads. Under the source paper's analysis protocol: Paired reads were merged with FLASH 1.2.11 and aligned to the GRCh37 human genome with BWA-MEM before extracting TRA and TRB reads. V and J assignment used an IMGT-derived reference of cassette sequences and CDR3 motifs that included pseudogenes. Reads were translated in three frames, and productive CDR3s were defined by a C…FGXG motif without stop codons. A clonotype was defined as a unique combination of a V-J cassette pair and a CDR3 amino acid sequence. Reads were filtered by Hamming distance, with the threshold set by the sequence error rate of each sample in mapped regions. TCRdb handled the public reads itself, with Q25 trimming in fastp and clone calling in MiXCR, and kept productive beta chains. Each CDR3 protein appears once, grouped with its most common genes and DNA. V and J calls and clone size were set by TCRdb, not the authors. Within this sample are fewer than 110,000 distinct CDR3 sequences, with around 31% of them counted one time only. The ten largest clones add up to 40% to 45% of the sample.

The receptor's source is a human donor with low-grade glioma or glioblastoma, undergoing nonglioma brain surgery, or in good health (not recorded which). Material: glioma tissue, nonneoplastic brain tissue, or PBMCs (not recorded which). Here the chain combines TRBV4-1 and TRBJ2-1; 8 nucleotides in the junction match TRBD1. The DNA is TGCGCCAGCAGCCAAAATCAGGGGGCCCCCTACAATGAGCAGTTCTTC. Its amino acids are CASSQNQGAPYNEQFF.